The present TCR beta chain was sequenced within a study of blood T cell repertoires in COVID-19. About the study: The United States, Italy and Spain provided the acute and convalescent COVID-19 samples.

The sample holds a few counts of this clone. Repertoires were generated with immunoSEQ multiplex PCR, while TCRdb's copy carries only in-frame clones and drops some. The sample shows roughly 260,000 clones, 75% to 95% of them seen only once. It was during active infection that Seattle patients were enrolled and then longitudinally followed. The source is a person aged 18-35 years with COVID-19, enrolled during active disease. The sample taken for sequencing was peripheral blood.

The CDR3 loop reads CASSYSERAEAFF. The CDR3 DNA is TGTGCCAGCAGTTACTCTGAGCGGGCTGAAGCTTTCTTT. This chain links TRBV6-2 or TRBV6-3 with TRBJ1-1, with D unresolved. The CDR3 spans 13 residues. Germline V gene sequence: CDR1 MNHEY, CDR2 SVGEGT. V dropped 0 bases and J dropped 6 bases, with 8 bases sitting between them.